Listed here is a single T cell receptor (beta chain). The clone's antigen remains unknown. No qualities accompany the bases; no much larger clone lies one base away. From the cysteine through the phenylalanine, the CDR3 covers 13 amino acids. The read is trimmed to its CDR3 DNA, 39 bases read in frame from base 1. CDR1 SGHRS and CDR2 YFSETQ were looked up in the germline V gene. The trim is 2 bases for V and 7 bases for J, with a gap of 13 bases between the germline ends. In total, approximately 690 healthy bone marrow donors made up the cohort. At the time of sampling, every cohort member was nominally healthy, though immune exposures that went unrecorded were likely present. The donor was CMV seronegative and belonged to the group of approximately 320 seronegative cohort members. Every donor gave a peripheral blood sample, and the peripheral blood mononuclear cells from that sample were used for TCR beta sequencing. The Qiagen DNeasy Blood Extraction Kit was used to extract genomic DNA from the blood cell samples.

The data originate from a study of cytomegalovirus exposure and HLA in healthy donors (dated by TCRdb to the late 2010s). Regarding the complete study: An earlier analysis of more than 550 of the donors reported under 300 Gb of sequence data and 117 million unique TCR beta sequences obtained from around 180 million T cells. The study aimed to test whether cataloging public T cell receptors could reveal signatures of past pathogen exposure. Four to six DR-DQ haplotypes were handled as single units for association and clustering, since linkage in the cohort was strong. Of the roughly 390 genotyped donors, approximately 83% fell in the genetic ancestry cluster associated with self-reported Caucasian donors. Around 320 gigabases of sequencing data and tens of millions of unique TCR sequences were included in an early release covering several hundred HLA-typed donors. An earlier analysis of 587 of the donors used high-throughput TCR beta sequencing to judge whether each TCR beta V gene segment behaved as functional or pseudogenic. Every repertoire in the discovery cohort had been generated on one and the same sequencing platform. The study used immunosequencing to profile the T cell repertoires of hundreds of subjects and linked those repertoires to cytomegalovirus serostatus. In addition to the first cohort of hundreds of subjects, a separate validation cohort of under 150 different subjects was used. In the later analysis, no new phenotypic data were used to find candidate immune exposures; instead, reliance was placed on TCR beta sequences and their occurrence across donors. A later genetic analysis took genome-wide SNP genotypes for about 60% of the roughly 670 donors and used that subset as a discovery cohort. Across 398 genotyped donors of the cohort, an average of approximately 220,000 unique TCR beta nucleotide sequences per donor were sequenced, and 15% to 20% of those sequences were non-productive. A later analysis re-analyzed previously published TCR beta repertoires from roughly 600 donors and added high-resolution HLA genotyping to study TCR occurrence patterns. HLA typing included class I and class II loci at four-digit resolution. Donor age, sex, ethnicity and CMV serostatus were compiled together with the repertoire data. To predict cytomegalovirus infection status, the study combined high-throughput TCR immunosequencing, statistical association of individual TCRs with disease status, and machine learning. The number of donors typed differed by locus, with roughly 629-640 for A, B, C, DRB1 and DQB1, over 500 for DQA1, under 610 for DPA1, and approximately 470 for DPB1.

What the research found in general, with its limitations: When HLA alleles, especially DR and DQ, strongly co-occurred, attributing TCR associations to individual alleles was difficult. Presence/absence analyses assumed roughly uniform sequencing depth across donors, an assumption that may not hold. Because counts were too low, about 18 rarely observed V segments, including chromosome 9 orphons, were excluded from the earlier analysis of under 650 of the donors. Correlated functional status among segregating V segments might reflect linkage disequilibrium, but an unknown experimental factor could not be ruled out. Cytomegalovirus status was reported to be diagnosed by the classifier with high specificity and sensitivity in both the original and validation cohorts. Only TCR beta chains were sequenced in this cohort, and the absence of alpha or paired-chain data limited detectable features. A further reported finding was that TCR beta sequences accurately predicted the HLA-A and HLA-B alleles for most subjects in the first cohort. According to a later analysis, TCR association rates differed among HLA loci, with DRB1 alleles showing the most associated TCRs and HLA-C alleles showing the fewest. The study listed approximately 150 TCR beta chains as associated with cytomegalovirus. An earlier analysis of approximately 600 of the donors showed that most TCR beta V segments appeared in productive rearrangements either about 90% or about 30% of the time, which broadly matched IMGT annotations. In vitro tests confirmed that a few of the cytomegalovirus-associated TCR beta chains recognize cytomegalovirus antigens. The sequencing pipeline was judged likely to have produced a cluster of highly shared sequence variants as a technical artifact. Immune exposure information for the cohort was limited to CMV serostatus. The 87-base-pair reads could not distinguish some IMGT-functional V segments, including TRBV6-2 and TRBV6-3, so those segments were excluded. In a later analysis, most CMV-associated TCR beta chains were found to appear HLA-restricted, with HLA associations seemingly driven largely by CMV exposure. V-gene and J-gene trimming of TCR beta chains was associated with a missense DCLRE1C variant in a later genetic analysis, and the association was replicated in an independent cohort. In a later genetic analysis, fewer N-insertions in productive TCRs were reported among donors in an Asian-associated ancestry cluster than the roughly 700-donor mean. In a later analysis, HLA-associated TCR beta chains were found to be more clonally expanded and to have lower generation probabilities than equally common non-associated chains. Because some donors lacked HLA typing at each locus, the association tests relied only on the typed subset. Most TCR sequences were observed very rarely across donors, whereas some public TCRs were present in many individuals. Several of the top co-occurrence clusters appeared to be linked to parvovirus B19, influenza, CMV and Epstein-Barr virus, according to a later analysis. The authors suggested that the approach could potentially be generalized to other disease states and immunological phenotypes. In a later analysis, about 16,000 TCR beta sequences were associated with specific HLA alleles at a false discovery rate of 0.05.

Receptor amplification or capture employed the immunoSEQ multiplex PCR assay. The multiplex PCR relied on a mix of 60 forward primers for TCR Vbeta segments and 13 reverse primers for TCR Jbeta segments. A multiplex PCR assay on genomic DNA amplified the CDR3 region of rearranged TCR beta genes. The Illumina HiSeq System was used to sequence the amplified TCR beta libraries as 87-base-pair reads. As for how the authors treated the data: A later analysis tallied approximately 87 million unique TCR beta chains across the 600 to 700 repertoires, and approximately 12 million of those chains were shared by two or more donors. Raw reads were error-corrected and collapsed into unique sequences with a nearest-neighbor algorithm that merged closely related sequences to remove PCR and sequencing errors. CDR3 sequences were aligned to IMGT reference sequences to assign V, D and J gene segments. For a sequence to be retained, at least a six-nucleotide match to both a V gene segment and a J gene segment was required. A rearrangement counted as productive if the CDR3 had no stop codons and remained in frame with V and J, and every other rearrangement counted as non-productive. CDR3 was defined according to IMGT convention as the region running from the second conserved V-encoded cysteine to the conserved J-encoded phenylalanine. Sequences without an unambiguous match to a single V gene segment were excluded from the earlier analysis of 450 to 650 of the donors. An earlier analysis of over 450 of the donors classified V segments as functional when productive rearrangements were above 56.7% and as segregating when the standard deviation between donors was above 5%. To diagnose cytomegalovirus status from the catalog of TCR beta chain sequences, a statistical classification framework was built. V and J gene assignment, in a later analysis, came from comparing TCR nucleotide sequences with IMGT/GENE-DB human TR gene sequences. The TCRdist pipeline was used in a later analysis to assign CDR3 sequences and most-parsimonious VDJ recombination scenarios. In a later analysis, each TCR beta chain was defined by its CDR3 amino acid sequence together with its V-gene family, and reads without a unique V-gene family were excluded. To address suspected cross-contamination and a sequencing artifact, a later analysis removed a few hundred highly shared, low-generation-probability nucleotide sequences. For each public chain, a later analysis derived a clonal expansion index from normalized ranks of inferred template counts within each repertoire. In a later analysis, generation probabilities were computed using a VDJ recombination model fitted to out-of-frame rearrangements, and the results were checked against IGoR. A later analysis scored TCR-TCR, TCR-HLA and TCR-CMV co-occurrence with hypergeometric tests, applying a repertoire-size bias correction to TCR pairs. In a later analysis, false discovery rates were estimated by permuting HLA or CMV assignments 20 times. In a later analysis, co-occurring TCRs were grouped using DBSCAN, with TCRdist sequence similarity added in when clustering inside HLA-allele-positive subsets. Co-occurrence clustering excluded repertoires with fewer than 30,000 or more than 120,000 public chains, plus five with anomalous nucleotide sharing. Imported from immuneACCESS, the table was reduced by TCRdb to in-frame sequences with V and J called. These copies leave out some clones; in studies compared against another copy, an unresolved V gene accounts for under half, and the cause of the remainder is not known. Clone size and the V and J calls come from that table; the DNA yielded D and trimming. Present in this sample are about 130,000 clones, around 80% of which were seen just once. The ten largest clones represent roughly 5% of the sample.

The origin of this receptor is a man aged 25 to 40 in good health and CMV-seronegative. The sequence is built from TRBV5-1 and TRBJ2-7; the best D guess is TRBD1, with 6 bases matching. Material for sequencing was PBMCs. The sequenced DNA: TGCGCCAGCAGCTTACCAGGGGCTGAAGAGCAGTACTTC. It specifies CASSLPGAEEQYF.